This T cell receptor (beta chain) is drawn from a study of identical twins. As regards this clonotype: The antigen remains undetermined.

V lost 1 base and J 5 bases, leaving 19 bases between the germline ends. From germline, CDR1 is SGHDT and CDR2 YYEEEE. The CDR3 covers 16 residues. TCRdb itself ran the 5' RACE reads through MiXCR, one entry per CDR3 protein. The sample shows hundreds of thousands of distinct CDR3 sequences, 9% to 15% of them seen only once. Study observations and caveats: Those out-of-frame alpha sequences shared by twins showed an excess of low generation probability.

These data were also filed under a second study, of yellow fever vaccine responses in identical twins. That source adds: Convergence reportedly seemed to mark part of the twins' vaccine T cell response, with personalization marking the rest.

The receptor was derived from a woman between 18 and 29 years old in good health. The specimen was CD8+ T cells sorted from blood. V gene TRBV5-6 combines with J gene TRBJ2-7, with D perhaps TRBD2 (6 bases). The CDR3 nucleotides read TGTGCCAGCAGCTTGTATATGGCGGGAATGTACGACGAGCAGTACTTC. Protein product: CASSLYMAGMYDEQYF.